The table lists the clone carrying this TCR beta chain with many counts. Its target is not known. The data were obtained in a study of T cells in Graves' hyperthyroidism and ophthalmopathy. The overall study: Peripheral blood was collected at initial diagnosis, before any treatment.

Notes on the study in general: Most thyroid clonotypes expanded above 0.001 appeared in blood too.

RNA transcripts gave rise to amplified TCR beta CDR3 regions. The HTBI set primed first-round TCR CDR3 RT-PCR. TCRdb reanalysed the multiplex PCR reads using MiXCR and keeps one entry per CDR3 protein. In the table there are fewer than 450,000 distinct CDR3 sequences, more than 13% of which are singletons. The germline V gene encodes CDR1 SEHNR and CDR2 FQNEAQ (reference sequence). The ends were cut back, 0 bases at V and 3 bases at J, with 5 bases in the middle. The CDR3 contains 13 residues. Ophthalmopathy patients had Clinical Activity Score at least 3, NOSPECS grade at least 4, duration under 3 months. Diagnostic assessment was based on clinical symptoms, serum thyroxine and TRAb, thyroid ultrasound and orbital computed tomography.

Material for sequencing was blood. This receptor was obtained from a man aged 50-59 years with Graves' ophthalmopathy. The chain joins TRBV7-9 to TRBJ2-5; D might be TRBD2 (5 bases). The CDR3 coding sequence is TGTGCCAGCAGCTTAGCGCGGGAAGAGACCCAGTACTTC. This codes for CASSLAREETQYF.